This TCR beta chain is drawn from a study of technical replicates of blood from several donors. This CDR3 spans 12 amino acids. The germline gives CDR1 ENHRY, CDR2 SYGVKD. V was cut by 11 bases and J by 7 bases, with 15 bases left in between. Method: immunoSEQ multiplex PCR; TCRdb's copy keeps in-frame clones and lacks some. The data contain some 99,000 clones, 95% of them singletons. The sample taken for sequencing was T cells isolated from PBMCs. The rearrangement links TRBV10-3 to TRBJ2-1, with D possibly being TRBD1 (6 bases). The clonotype was recovered from a human donor in good health. The CDR3 loop reads CASSLQGNEQFF. As DNA, the CDR3 is TGTGCCTCCAGTTTACAGGGAAATGAGCAGTTCTTC.